This T cell receptor beta chain comes out of a study of naive and memory T cell subsets. Trimming cost V 5 bases and J 5 bases, with 12 bases left between them. In germline, CDR1 is SGHTA, CDR2 FQGTGA. There are 13 residues in the CDR3. The SP2 primer and nested alpha and beta constant region primers amplified ligated cDNA in four rounds. TCRdb re-called the UMI-ligation and nested PCR reads through MiXCR, storing one row per CDR3 protein. The sample contains more than 20,000 distinct CDR3 sequences, 5.2% of which appear only once. This clonotype showed up many times. The library had UMIs added by 3' ligation of an oligonucleotide to TCR cDNA. Adult healthy volunteers gave 2.5 ml peripheral blood for whole-blood RNA. Unsorted total RNA, roughly 1 to 1000 ng, was DNase treated before reverse transcription.

This receptor was taken from an adult in good health. V usage is TRBV7-3 and J usage is TRBJ1-1, with D unresolved. The sequenced sample was blood. CDR3 sequence (DNA): TGTGCCAGCAGCCCGAGCGTGGGAACTGAAGCTTTCTTT. Protein product: CASSPSVGTEAFF.